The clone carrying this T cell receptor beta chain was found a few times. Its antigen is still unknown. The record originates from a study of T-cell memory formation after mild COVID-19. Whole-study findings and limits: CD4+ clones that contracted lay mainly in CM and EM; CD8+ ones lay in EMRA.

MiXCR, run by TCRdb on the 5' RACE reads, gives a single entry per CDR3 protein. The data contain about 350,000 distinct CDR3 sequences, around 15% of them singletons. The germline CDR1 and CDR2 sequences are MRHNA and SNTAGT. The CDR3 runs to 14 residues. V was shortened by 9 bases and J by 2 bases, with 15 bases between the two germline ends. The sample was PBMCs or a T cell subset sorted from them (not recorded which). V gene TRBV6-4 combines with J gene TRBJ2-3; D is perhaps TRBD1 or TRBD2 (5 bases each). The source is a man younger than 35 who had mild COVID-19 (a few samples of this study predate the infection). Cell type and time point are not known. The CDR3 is CASSRGETTDTQYF. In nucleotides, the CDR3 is TGTGCCAGTTCTCGAGGGGAGACCACAGATACGCAGTATTTT.